This TCR beta chain came from a study of OX40 agonist ivuxolimab in advanced cancers. Study details: An anti-OX40 (CD134) antibody with agonistic activity, ivuxolimab, was administered to patients. Partial responses occurred in three patients (one hepatocellular carcinoma, two cutaneous melanoma).

Using immunoSEQ multiplex PCR, the repertoire was profiled, and TCRdb retains in-frame clones only, with some absent. The table records 70,000 to 95,000 clones, more than 90% of them present only once. Study-level findings and limits: Expanded clones were, on average, more numerous among CD8+ T cells than CD4+. Some nonresponders additionally presented with little normalized T-cell clonal expansion.

Turning to this clone: Antigen specificity is unknown.

The CDR3 contains 15 residues. Trimming at V came to 3 bases and at J to 9 bases, leaving 11 bases not matched to a gene. Germline values: CDR1 LGHNA, CDR2 YNFKEQ. The receptor comes from an adult with an advanced solid tumor such as melanoma, head and neck, liver or kidney cancer. Specimen: CD4+ or CD8+ T cells sorted from blood, collected in a trial of the OX40 agonist ivuxolimab. The chain combines TRBV4-2 with TRBJ2-1; TRBD2 matches 7 bases. CDR3 protein: CASSQVAGEGTEQFF. DNA for the CDR3: TGTGCCAGCAGCCAGGTGGCGGGAGAGGGTACTGAGCAGTTCTTC.